The 16 T cell receptor beta chains reported below all come from one sample, sequenced in a study of CD8 T cells in Susac syndrome. Reverse transcription of about 0.5 to 1 ug RNA was performed with random hexamers. MiXCR was run by TCRdb on the immunoSEQ multiplex PCR reads, yielding one entry per CDR3 protein. This repertoire shows some 400,000 distinct CDR3 sequences, 75% to 90% found once; its top ten account for roughly 0.1%. Source material: CD8+ T cells from PBMCs. Receptors originate from a human donor with multiple sclerosis.

The chain joins TRBV5-4 to TRBJ2-3; D may correspond to TRBD1 or TRBD2 (5 bases each). The CDR3 spans 14 residues. V lost 3 bases and J lost 2, with 10 bases in between. Germline V gene data show CDR1 as SGHNT and CDR2 as YYREEE (reference sequence). As DNA, the CDR3 is TGTGCCAGCAGCTGGGGGACCTTCACAGATACGCAGTATTTT. Translated, it gives CASSWGTFTDTQYF.

The J gene is TRBJ2-1, the V gene TRBV5-1, with 7 bases that match TRBD2. The ends lost 2 bases at V and 5 bases at J; junction bases unmatched: 4. The CDR3 runs 14 residues. The V gene's germline CDR1 is SGHRS and CDR2 YFSETQ. CDR3 DNA sequence: TGCGCCAGCAGCTTAGCGGGGACGGACAATGAGCAGTTCTTC. Protein sequence: CASSLAGTDNEQFF.

The chain combines TRBV28 with TRBJ2-3; TRBD1 matches 12 bases. The V gene's germline CDR1 is MDHEN and CDR2 SYDVKM. The trim removed 4 bases at V and 2 bases at J, leaving 13 bases unmatched. The CDR3 contains 19 residues. The DNA for the CDR3 is TGTGCCAGCAGTTCTCCGGGACAGGGGGCGCGGTTGTTCACAGATACGCAGTATTTT. It yields the protein CASSSPGQGARLFTDTQYF.

This chain links TRBV6-1 with TRBJ2-7; 12 nucleotides agree with TRBD2. J lost 1 base, V lost 10 bases, and 11 bases had no gene match. CDR1 and CDR2 (germline): MNHNS, SASEGT. This CDR3 has 16 residues. Here the CDR3 DNA reads TGTGCCATCCATTTCACCGGGACTAGCGGGTCCTACGAGCAGTACTTC. The encoded protein is CAIHFTGTSGSYEQYF.

In its sample, this clonotype was seen once. The V call is TRBV19, the J call TRBJ2-7; no definite D call. V was pared by 10 bases and J by 2 bases, with 12 bases between. The CDR3 length is 12 residues. Germline lookup yields CDR1 LNHDA and CDR2 SQIVND (reference sequence). As DNA, the CDR3 is TGTGCCACCGCAAAATCCGCCTACGAGCAGTACTTC. This sequence encodes CATAKSAYEQYF.

V usage is TRBV14 and J usage is TRBJ2-7; 9 nucleotides match TRBD2. Per germline, CDR1 SGHDN and CDR2 FVKESK. The length of the CDR3 is 16 residues. With 2 bases clipped from V and 2 bases from J, the junction kept 7 bases outside the gene matches. CDR3 region: CASSQRGLAGTYEQYF. The CDR3 nucleotides read TGTGCCAGCAGCCAAAGGGGCCTAGCGGGGACCTACGAGCAGTACTTC.

V and J are TRBV5-1 and TRBJ1-6; 8 nucleotides line up with TRBD1. The CDR3 sequence is 16 residues long. Germline assignment: CDR1 SGHRS and CDR2 YFSETQ. J lost 5 bases, V lost 4 bases, and 8 bases had no gene match. CDR3 DNA: TGCGCCAGCAGCCCTCGGGACAGGAAAAATAATTCACCCCTCCACTTT. It translates to CASSPRDRKNNSPLHF.

The chain combines TRBV29-1 with TRBJ2-7; 8 nucleotides agree with TRBD2. V lost 7 bases and J lost 6; bases outside the gene matches: 8. The CDR3 length is 12 residues. Germline lookup yields CDR1 SQVTM and CDR2 ANQGSEA. Written as DNA, the CDR3 is TGCAGCGCGGACAGCGGGGGCTCCGAGCAGTACTTC. Translated, it gives CSADSGGSEQYF.

CDR3 in DNA: TGTGCCAGCAGTTACTCGAAAAGGCAGGTTCTCTCCTACGAGCAGTACTTC. Protein sequence: CASSYSKRQVLSYEQYF. The rearrangement links TRBV6-7 to TRBJ2-7; D gene ambiguous. TRBV6-7 carries the ORF label, with uncertain function. V lost 0 bases and J lost 0, with 15 bases in between. The CDR3 sequence is 17 residues long.

The V gene is TRBV9, the J gene TRBJ2-1; 10 bases fit TRBD2. After removal of 2 bases from V and 5 bases from J, the junction contained 4 bases not matched to a gene. In germline, CDR1 is SGDLS, CDR2 YYNGEE. The CDR3 spans 15 residues. DNA of the CDR3: TGTGCCAGCAGCGTGGGGGGACTAGCGAACAATGAGCAGTTCTTC. It specifies CASSVGGLANNEQFF.

This clonotype was picked up one time. The chain joins TRBV4-1 to TRBJ2-3; perhaps TRBD2 as D (7 bases). Germline V gene sequence: CDR1 MGHRA, CDR2 YSYEKL. The CDR3 totals 16 residues. Trimming removed 0 bases from V and 2 bases from J, with 12 bases in between. The DNA of the CDR3 is TGCGCCAGCAGCCAAGAATGGGAGGGGGTCACAGATACGCAGTATTTT. This gives the protein CASSQEWEGVTDTQYF.

The chain uses TRBV20-1 and TRBJ2-7; the D gene is possibly TRBD1 (6 bases). Germline V gene lookup returns CDR1 DFQATT and CDR2 SNEGSKA (reference sequence). V shed 3 bases and J shed 2 bases, with 14 bases lying between them. The CDR3 covers 14 residues. CDR3 sequence reads: CSASPGATPYEQYF. The CDR3 coding sequence is TGCAGTGCTAGCCCAGGGGCGACTCCCTACGAGCAGTACTTC.

This CDR3 is CASGLVLIQGATGELFF. The CDR3 DNA reads TGTGCTAGTGGTTTGGTATTGATACAGGGCGCCACCGGGGAGCTGTTTTTT. The chain recombines TRBV12-5 with TRBJ2-2; a possible D gene is TRBD1 (6 bases). This CDR3 is 17 amino acids long. Germline lookup yields CDR1 LGHNT and CDR2 FRNRAP. Trimming removed 0 bases at V and 4 bases at J, with 15 bases between.

This chain links TRBV5-1 with TRBJ2-3; 8 nucleotides agree with TRBD1. Per germline, CDR1 SGHRS and CDR2 YFSETQ. The CDR3 is made up of 16 amino acids. V dropped 2 bases and J dropped 2; count of bases not matched to a gene: 7. For the CDR3, the DNA is TGCGCCAGCAGCTTCGGACAGGGCGGGTTCACAGATACGCAGTATTTT. Translating gives CASSFGQGGFTDTQYF.

This chain connects TRBV5-1 to TRBJ2-7; D is uncertain. Germline CDR1 SGHRS, CDR2 YFSETQ. The CDR3 consists of 13 residues. Trimming took off 3 bases at V and 3 bases at J, with 10 bases between the two ends. The CDR3 DNA is TGCGCCAGCAGCTCCTCGATTGGCTACGAGCAGTACTTC. As protein: CASSSSIGYEQYF.

The gene calls are TRBV2 and TRBJ1-2; no firm D call. Germline loops: CDR1 SNHLY, CDR2 FYNNEI. This CDR3 region has 14 residues. The V end lost 8 bases, the J end lost 3 bases, and 16 bases lay between the germline ends. CDR3 in amino acids: CASCTTTEDYGYTF. The CDR3, as DNA: TGTGCCAGCTGTACAACAACAGAGGACTATGGCTACACCTTC.